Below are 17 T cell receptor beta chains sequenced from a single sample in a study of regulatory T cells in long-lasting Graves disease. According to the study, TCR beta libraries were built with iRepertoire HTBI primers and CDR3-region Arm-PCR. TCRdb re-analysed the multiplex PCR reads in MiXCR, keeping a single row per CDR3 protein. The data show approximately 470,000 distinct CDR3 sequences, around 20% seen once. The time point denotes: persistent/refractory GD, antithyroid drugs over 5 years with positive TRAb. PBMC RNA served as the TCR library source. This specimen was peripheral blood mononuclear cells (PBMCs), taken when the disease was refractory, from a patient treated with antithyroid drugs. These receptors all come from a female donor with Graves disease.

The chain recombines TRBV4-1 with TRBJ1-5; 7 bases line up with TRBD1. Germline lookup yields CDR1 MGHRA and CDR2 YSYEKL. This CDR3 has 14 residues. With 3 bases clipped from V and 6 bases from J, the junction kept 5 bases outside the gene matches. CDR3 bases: TGCGCCAGCAGCCAGGACAGGCGGGGTCAGCCCCAGCATTTT. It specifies CASSQDRRGQPQHF.

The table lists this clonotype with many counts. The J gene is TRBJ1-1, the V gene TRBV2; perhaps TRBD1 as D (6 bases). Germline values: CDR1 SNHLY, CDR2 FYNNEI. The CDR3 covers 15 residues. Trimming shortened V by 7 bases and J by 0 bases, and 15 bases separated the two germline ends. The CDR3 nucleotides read TGTGCCAGCATGGAAGGACAGAATATGAACACTGAAGCTTTCTTT. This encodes CASMEGQNMNTEAFF.

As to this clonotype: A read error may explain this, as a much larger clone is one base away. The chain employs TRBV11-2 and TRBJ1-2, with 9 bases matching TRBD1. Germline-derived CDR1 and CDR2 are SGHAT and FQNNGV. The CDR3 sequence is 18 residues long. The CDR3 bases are TGTGCCAGCAGCCCATTACCTACAGGGGGCGCGAATAACTATGGCTACAGCTTC. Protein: CASSPLPTGGANNYGYSF.

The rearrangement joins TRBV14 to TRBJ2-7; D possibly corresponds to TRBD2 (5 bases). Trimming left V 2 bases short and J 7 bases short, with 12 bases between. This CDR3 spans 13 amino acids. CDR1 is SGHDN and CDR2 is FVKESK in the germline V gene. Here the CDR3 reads CASSQFWRGEQYF. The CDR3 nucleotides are TGTGCCAGCAGCCAATTCTGGAGAGGGGAGCAGTACTTC.

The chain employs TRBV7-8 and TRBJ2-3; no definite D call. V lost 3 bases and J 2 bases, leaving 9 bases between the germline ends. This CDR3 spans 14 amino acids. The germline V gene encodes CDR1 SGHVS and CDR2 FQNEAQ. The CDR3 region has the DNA TGTGCCAGCAGCTTCCAAGACGACACAGATACGCAGTATTTT. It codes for CASSFQDDTDTQYF.

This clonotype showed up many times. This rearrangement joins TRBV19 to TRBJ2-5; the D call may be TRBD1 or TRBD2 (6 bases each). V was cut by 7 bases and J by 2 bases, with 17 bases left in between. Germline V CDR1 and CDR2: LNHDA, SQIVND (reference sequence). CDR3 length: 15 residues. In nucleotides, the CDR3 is TGTGCCAGTAATAGGGGGGCTGGAGGGCAAGAGACCCAGTACTTC. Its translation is CASNRGAGGQETQYF.

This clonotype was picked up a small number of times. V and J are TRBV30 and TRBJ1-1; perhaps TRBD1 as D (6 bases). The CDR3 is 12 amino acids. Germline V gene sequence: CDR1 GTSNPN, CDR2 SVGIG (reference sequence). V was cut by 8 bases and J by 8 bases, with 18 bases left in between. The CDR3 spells CAGGQTTLEAFF. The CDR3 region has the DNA TGTGCCGGGGGCCAGACGACCCTAGAAGCTTTCTTT.

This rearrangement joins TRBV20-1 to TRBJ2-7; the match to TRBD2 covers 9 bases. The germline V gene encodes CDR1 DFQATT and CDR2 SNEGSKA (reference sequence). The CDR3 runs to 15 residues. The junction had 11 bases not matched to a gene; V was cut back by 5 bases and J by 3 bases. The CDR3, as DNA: TGCAGTGCTTCGGGGCTAGCGGGATTTAGCTACGAGCAGTACTTC. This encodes CSASGLAGFSYEQYF.

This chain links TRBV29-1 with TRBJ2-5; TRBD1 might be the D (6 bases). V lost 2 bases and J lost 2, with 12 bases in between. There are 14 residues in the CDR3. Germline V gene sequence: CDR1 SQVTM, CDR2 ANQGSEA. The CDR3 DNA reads TGCAGCGTTGAACCGGCAGGGGTACAAGAGACCCAGTACTTC. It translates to CSVEPAGVQETQYF. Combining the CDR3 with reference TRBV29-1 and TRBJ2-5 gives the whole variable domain SAVISQKPSRDICQRGTSLTIQCQVDSQVTMMFWYRQQPGQSLTLIATANQGSEATYESGFVIDKFPISRPNLTFSTLTVSNMSPEDSSIYLCSVEPAGVQETQYFGPGTRLLVL.

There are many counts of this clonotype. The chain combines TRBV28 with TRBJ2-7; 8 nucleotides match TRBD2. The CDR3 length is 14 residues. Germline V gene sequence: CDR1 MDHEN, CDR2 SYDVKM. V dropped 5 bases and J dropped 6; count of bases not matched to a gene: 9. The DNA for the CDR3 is TGTGCCAGCAGTAACCAAGCCGGACTAGCCGAGCAGTACTTC. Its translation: CASSNQAGLAEQYF.

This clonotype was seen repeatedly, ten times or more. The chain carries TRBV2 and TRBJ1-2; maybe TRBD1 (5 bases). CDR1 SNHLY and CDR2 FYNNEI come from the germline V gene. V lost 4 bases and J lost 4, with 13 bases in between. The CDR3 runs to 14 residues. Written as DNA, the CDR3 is TGTGCCAGCAGTGCCGAACAGGAGATCTATGGCTACACCTTC. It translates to CASSAEQEIYGYTF.

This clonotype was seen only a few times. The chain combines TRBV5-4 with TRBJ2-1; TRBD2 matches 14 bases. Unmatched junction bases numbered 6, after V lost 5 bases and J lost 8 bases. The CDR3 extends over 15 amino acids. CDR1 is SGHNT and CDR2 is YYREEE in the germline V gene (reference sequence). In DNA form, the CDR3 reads TGTGCCAGCAGTTCTGGACTAGCGGGAGGTTATGAGCAGTTCTTC. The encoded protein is CASSSGLAGGYEQFF.

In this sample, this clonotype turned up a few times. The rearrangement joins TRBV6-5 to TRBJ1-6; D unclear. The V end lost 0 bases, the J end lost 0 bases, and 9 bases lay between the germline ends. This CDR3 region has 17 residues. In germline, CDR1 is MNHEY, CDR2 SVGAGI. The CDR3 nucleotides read TGTGCCAGCAGTTACTCAACCCGAAGCTCCTATAATTCACCCCTCCACTTT. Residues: CASSYSTRSSYNSPLHF.

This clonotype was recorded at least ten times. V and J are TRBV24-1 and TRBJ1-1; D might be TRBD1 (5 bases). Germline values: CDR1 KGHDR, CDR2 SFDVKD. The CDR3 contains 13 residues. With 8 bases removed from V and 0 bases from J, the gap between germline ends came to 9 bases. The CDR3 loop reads CATNAGLNTEAFF. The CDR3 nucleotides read TGTGCCACCAACGCAGGGCTGAACACTGAAGCTTTCTTT.

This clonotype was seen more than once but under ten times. CDR3 sequence (DNA): TGTGCCAGCAGTGCCTACAGCCTCAGCTTGACCCAGTACTTC. Its protein is CASSAYSLSLTQYF. The gene calls are TRBV6-2 or TRBV6-3 and TRBJ2-5; D is unresolved. Germline CDR1 is MNHEY and CDR2 is SVGEGT. The CDR3 spans 14 residues. V lost 5 bases, J lost 7 bases, and 17 bases lay in between.

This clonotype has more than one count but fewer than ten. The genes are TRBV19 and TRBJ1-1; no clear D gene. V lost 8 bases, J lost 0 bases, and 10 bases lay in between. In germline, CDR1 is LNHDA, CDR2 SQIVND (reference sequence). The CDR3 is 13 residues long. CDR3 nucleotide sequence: TGTGCCAGTTCTCGGTCAGTGAACACTGAAGCTTTCTTT. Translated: CASSRSVNTEAFF.

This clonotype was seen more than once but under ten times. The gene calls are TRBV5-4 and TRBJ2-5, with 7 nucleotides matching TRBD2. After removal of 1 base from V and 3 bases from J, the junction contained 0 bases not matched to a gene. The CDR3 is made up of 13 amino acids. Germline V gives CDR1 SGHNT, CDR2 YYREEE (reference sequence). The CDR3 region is CASSLREEETQYF. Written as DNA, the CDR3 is TGTGCCAGCAGCTTGCGGGAGGAAGAGACCCAGTACTTC.